The text below deals with one T cell receptor beta chain. Those enrolled, adults aged roughly 18 to 100 years, came from fewer than 25 US areas. The germline V gene encodes CDR1 LNHDA and CDR2 SQIVND (reference sequence). The CDR3 sequence is 17 residues long. J gave up 9 bases and V 3 bases, and 17 bases lay outside the gene matches. This sample was included in a study of blood T cell repertoires in COVID-19. The wider study: PBMCs, B-cell-depleted T cells, or T cells provided the cDNA or gDNA that made up the material.

The protocol was immunoSEQ multiplex PCR, while the TCRdb copy is restricted to in-frame clones and leaves out a portion. The table has some 300,000 clones, 85% to 90% seen once. The V and J genes are TRBV19 and TRBJ2-1, with 7 bases aligning to TRBD1. The sequence derives from a young woman who had recovered from COVID-19. What was sequenced was PBMCs or T cells enriched from blood (not recorded which). This CDR3 reads CASSMGMTGHFLGEQFF. CDR3 nucleotide sequence: TGTGCCAGTAGTATGGGCATGACAGGGCATTTTTTGGGTGAGCAGTTCTTC.